These 20 T cell receptor beta chains share one sample of origin, sequenced in a study of blood T cells in healthy people across ages. PCR was performed a second time for about 7 to 12 cycles using a sample-barcoded 5' primer and a J-beta primer mix. TCRdb redid the calling of the 5' RACE reads with MiXCR, one entry per CDR3 protein. This sample has roughly 1.4 million distinct CDR3 sequences, with almost 60% found just once. Material: blood. These receptors all stem from a man between 18 and 29 years old in good health.

The V gene is TRBV29-1, the J gene TRBJ2-2, with D unclear. V lost 5 bases and J lost 3, with 7 bases in between. Germline CDR1 reads SQVTM; CDR2 reads ANQGSEA. The CDR3 consists of 12 residues. The CDR3 coding sequence is TGCAGCGTTCGGGTGGACACCGGGGAGCTGTTTTTT. This gives the protein CSVRVDTGELFF.

J is TRBJ1-1 and V is TRBV6-5; 9 nucleotides line up with TRBD1. This CDR3 contains 13 residues. With V trimmed by 6 bases and J by 5 bases, 4 bases remained unmatched. Germline lookup yields CDR1 MNHEY and CDR2 SVGAGI. The CDR3 sequence is CASRDRGWTEAFF. DNA of the CDR3: TGTGCCAGCAGGGACAGGGGTTGGACTGAAGCTTTCTTT.

V usage is TRBV27 and J usage is TRBJ1-4, with no clear D. V lost 3 bases, J lost 6 bases, and 11 bases lay in between. This CDR3 contains 14 residues. Germline V gives CDR1 MNHEY, CDR2 SMNVEV (reference sequence). The CDR3: CASSFRTHHEKLFF. CDR3 in DNA: TGTGCCAGCAGTTTTCGGACGCATCATGAAAAACTGTTTTTT.

This clonotype was seen a single time. The chain joins TRBV20-1 to TRBJ2-1; TRBD2 is a possible D gene (5 bases). V was trimmed by 2 bases and J by 6 bases, leaving 17 bases between them. The CDR3 has 15 amino acids. Germline V gives CDR1 DFQATT, CDR2 SNEGSKA (reference sequence). The CDR3 sequence is CSARKSGTGINEQFF. The CDR3 coding sequence is TGCAGTGCTAGAAAGTCCGGAACCGGGATCAATGAGCAGTTCTTC.

This clonotype occurred many times. The gene calls are TRBV6-2 or TRBV6-3 and TRBJ2-1, with 9 bases that match TRBD2. From germline, CDR1 is MNHEY and CDR2 SVGEGT. This CDR3 contains 14 residues. The trim removed 6 bases at V and 9 bases at J, leaving 9 bases unmatched. CDR3 amino acids: CASSVAGVPSEQFF. The CDR3 DNA reads as TGTGCCAGCAGCGTAGCGGGAGTTCCCAGTGAGCAGTTCTTC.

The genes are TRBV28 and TRBJ2-3, with 9 nucleotides matching TRBD2. The germline CDR1 and CDR2 sequences are MDHEN and SYDVKM. The CDR3 has 11 amino acids. V lost 4 bases, J lost 10 bases, and 0 bases stayed unmatched. The CDR3 DNA is TGTGCCAGCAGTTGGACTAGCGCGCAGTATTTT. It is translated as CASSWTSAQYF.

With respect to this clonotype: One end of the junction fails to match germline, which may point to a read error. This chain uses TRBV14 with TRBJ2-3; 10 nucleotides align to TRBD2. The germline gives CDR1 SGHDN, CDR2 FVKESK. The length of the CDR3 is 20 residues. This CDR3 reads CTSSQLDILYTSGVTDTQYF. CDR3 in DNA: TGTACCAGCAGCCAACTCGACATCCTGTATACTAGCGGGGTCACAGATACGCAGTATTTT.

This chain joins TRBV12-3 or TRBV12-4 and TRBJ1-1, with D maybe TRBD1 (5 bases). CDR3 length: 16 amino acids. Deletions cut 4 bases from V and 0 bases from J, with 15 bases between. The CDR3 loop is CASSSARQTVNTEAFF. In DNA, the CDR3 is TGTGCCAGCAGTTCAGCCCGACAGACCGTGAACACTGAAGCTTTCTTT.

This chain links TRBV29-1 with TRBJ2-4; 8 positions match TRBD1. The CDR3 contains 17 residues. The trim removed 3 bases at V and 0 bases at J, leaving 10 bases unmatched. Germline CDR1 and CDR2: SQVTM and ANQGSEA. In DNA, the CDR3 is TGCAGCGTTGACCTCCCGGACAGGGAACTAGCCAAAAACATTCAGTACTTC. It is translated as CSVDLPDRELAKNIQYF.

This chain connects TRBV20-1 to TRBJ2-5; D is uncertain. Trimming took off 2 bases at V and 4 bases at J, with 8 bases between the two ends. CDR1 and CDR2 (germline): DFQATT, SNEGSKA (reference sequence). CDR3 length: 12 amino acids. CDR3 bases: TGCAGTGCTAGACCCCGCGGAGAGACCCAGTACTTC. Protein: CSARPRGETQYF.

This chain links TRBV27 with TRBJ2-5, with D tentatively TRBD2 (7 bases). V lost 1 base and J 5 bases, leaving 14 bases between the germline ends. This CDR3 has 15 residues. Germline V lookup: CDR1 MNHEY, CDR2 SMNVEV (reference sequence). The CDR3, as DNA: TGTGCCAGCAGTTTATTCCGGGGGGCTGAGGAGACCCAGTACTTC. As protein: CASSLFRGAEETQYF.

This chain joins TRBV2 and TRBJ1-2; D gene unclear. The germline V gene encodes CDR1 SNHLY and CDR2 FYNNEI. The CDR3 length is 12 residues. With 9 bases removed from V and 3 bases from J, the gap between germline ends came to 11 bases. CDR3 bases: TGTGCCAGGGGCTTGGTCCACTATGGCTACACCTTC. Amino acid sequence: CARGLVHYGYTF.

V is TRBV20-1 and J is TRBJ1-2; D ambiguous. Trimming left V 6 bases short and J 7 bases short, with 9 bases between. This CDR3 region has 10 residues. Germline CDR1 is DFQATT and CDR2 is SNEGSKA (reference sequence). CDR3 protein: CSAAPAGYTF. In DNA, the CDR3 is TGCAGTGCGGCTCCTGCTGGCTACACCTTC.

V usage is TRBV20-1 and J usage is TRBJ1-1; D unclear. CDR3 length: 13 amino acids. Germline values: CDR1 DFQATT, CDR2 SNEGSKA (reference sequence). Trimming shortened V by 1 base and J by 5 bases, and 11 bases separated the two germline ends. CDR3 DNA sequence: TGCAGTGCTAGAGTGGGTCCCTATACTGAAGCTTTCTTT. The encoded protein is CSARVGPYTEAFF.

The sample holds a few counts of this clonotype. The chain has TRBV10-3 and TRBJ2-7; D unclear. CDR1 is ENHRY, CDR2 SYGVKD, per germline. Trimming left V 10 bases short and J 2 bases short, with 30 bases between. The CDR3 runs 18 residues. This CDR3 is CATSWPRTSPALTYEQYF. In DNA form, the CDR3 reads TGTGCCACTAGTTGGCCCAGGACGTCTCCCGCTCTGACCTACGAGCAGTACTTC.

This chain connects TRBV12-3 or TRBV12-4 to TRBJ2-2; possibly TRBD2 for D (5 bases). CDR3 size: 15 residues. V lost 7 bases and J lost 7, with 19 bases in between. The CDR3 region has the DNA TGTGCCAGCACCCTGAGGAGCGGATGGATCGGGGAGCTGTTTTTT. Encoded protein: CASTLRSGWIGELFF.

The V gene is TRBV9, the J gene TRBJ1-1, with a weak D call TRBD1 (5 bases). Trimming took off 0 bases at V and 7 bases at J, with 16 bases between the two ends. There are 15 residues in the CDR3. CDR1 and CDR2 from the germline V gene are SGDLS and YYNGEE. Here the CDR3 reads CASSVGQATGGEAFF. CDR3 nucleotide sequence: TGTGCCAGCAGCGTAGGTCAGGCCACCGGGGGTGAAGCTTTCTTT.

V is TRBV6-1 and J is TRBJ2-3, with TRBD1 identical over 8 bases. CDR1 is MNHNS, CDR2 SASEGT, per germline. V shed 7 bases, J shed 7 bases, and the junction held 10 bases outside the gene matches. There are 14 residues in the CDR3. CDR3 protein: CASTPGQAHYTQYF. The CDR3, as DNA: TGTGCCAGCACCCCGGGACAGGCCCATTATACGCAGTATTTT.

This clonotype was detected once. A clone one base away is much larger, so this may be a read error. The chain is built from TRBV6-4 and TRBJ2-4, with D unclear. This CDR3 region has 13 residues. Trimming shortened V by 2 bases and J by 6 bases, and 8 bases separated the two germline ends. In germline, CDR1 is MRHNA, CDR2 SNTAGT. DNA of the CDR3: TGTGCCAGCAGTGACAACCCCAGAAACATTCAGTACTTC. Its translation is CASSDNPRNIQYF.

The CDR3 DNA is TGTGCCAGCAGTATCAAACTACGCGGGACAGATATGATCGGGGAGCTGTTTTTT. Amino acids: CASSIKLRGTDMIGELFF. The chain combines TRBV7-9 with TRBJ2-2; weak D call: TRBD1 (7 bases). Trimming removed 6 bases from V and 7 bases from J, with 27 bases in between. Germline CDR1 and CDR2: SEHNR and FQNEAQ (reference sequence). CDR3 size: 18 residues.